This is a list of T cell receptor beta chains from one sample in a study of blood T cell repertoires in COVID-19. Measured with immunoSEQ multiplex PCR; TCRdb has only the in-frame clones, and not every one. Here the sample spans some 210,000 clones, approximately 78% being singletons. Sequencing input: PBMCs or T cells enriched from blood (not recorded which). The receptors were gathered from a man aged 35 to 55 who had recovered from COVID-19. The CDR3 runs from the conserved cysteine through the conserved F or W. Fields, in order: J gene, V gene, clone size, CDR3 protein. Expanded clones are given a class, and other clones once, few, many or no size at all.

J: TRBJ1-1; V: TRBV19; size: -; CDR3: CARGATGYRGEAFF
J: TRBJ1-1; V: TRBV30; size: -; CDR3: CACLSRVLSTEAFF
J: TRBJ1-1; V: TRBV27; size: -; CDR3: CASSLERGTEAFF
J: TRBJ2-1; V: TRBV19; size: -; CDR3: CASTSRYNEQFF
J: TRBJ1-2; V: TRBV18; size: once; CDR3: CASSPLPTEDPNYGYTF
J: TRBJ2-3; V: TRBV18; size: -; CDR3: CASSPSSGGRTDTQYF
J: TRBJ1-1; V: TRBV20-1; size: -; CDR3: CSASQGTEAFF
J: TRBJ2-7; V: TRBV12-3/TRBV12-4; size: -; CDR3: CASSAGGYEQYF
J: TRBJ1-1; V: TRBV27; size: -; CDR3: CASSVHTGKNTEAFF
J: TRBJ1-4; V: TRBV7-8; size: -; CDR3: CAAGGFNEKLFF
J: TRBJ2-1; V: TRBV5-1; size: -; CDR3: CASSGLADNEQFF
J: TRBJ2-3; V: TRBV4-1; size: -; CDR3: CASSQDGQSTDTQYF
J: TRBJ1-1; V: TRBV6-5; size: -; CDR3: CASSSDRGNTEAFF
J: TRBJ1-2; V: TRBV2; size: few; CDR3: CAGSGQSFTKHGYTF
J: TRBJ2-7; V: TRBV27; size: -; CDR3: CASSPTRTGGFDEQYF